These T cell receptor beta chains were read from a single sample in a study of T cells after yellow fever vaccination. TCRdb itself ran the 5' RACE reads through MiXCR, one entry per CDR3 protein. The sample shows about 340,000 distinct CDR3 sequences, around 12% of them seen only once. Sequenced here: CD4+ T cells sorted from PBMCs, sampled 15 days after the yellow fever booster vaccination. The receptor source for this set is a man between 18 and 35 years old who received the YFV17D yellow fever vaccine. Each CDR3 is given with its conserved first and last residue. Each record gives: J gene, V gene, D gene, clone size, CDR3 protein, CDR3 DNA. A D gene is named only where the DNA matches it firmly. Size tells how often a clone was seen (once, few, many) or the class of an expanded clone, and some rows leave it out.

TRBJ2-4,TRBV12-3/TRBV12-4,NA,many,CASSLVAKNIQYF,TGTGCCAGCAGTTTAGTGGCCAAAAACATTCAGTACTTC
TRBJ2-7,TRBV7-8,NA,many,CASTPGWARWSEQYF,TGTGCCAGCACCCCAGGGTGGGCCCGGTGGTCCGAGCAGTACTTC
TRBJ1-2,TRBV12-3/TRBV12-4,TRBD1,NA,CASSNTGTGGPSYGYTF,TGTGCCAGCAGTAATACAGGGACAGGGGGCCCTAGCTATGGCTACACCTTC
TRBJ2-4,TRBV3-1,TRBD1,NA,CASSPQGQIQYF,TGTGCCAGCAGCCCACAGGGACAGATTCAGTACTTC
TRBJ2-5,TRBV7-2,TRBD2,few,CASSLFSGGQETQYF,TGTGCCAGCAGCTTATTTAGCGGGGGGCAAGAGACCCAGTACTTC
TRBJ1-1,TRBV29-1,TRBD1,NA,CSGTIDRGEAFF,TGCAGCGGGACCATCGACAGGGGTGAAGCTTTCTTT
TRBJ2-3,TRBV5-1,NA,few,CASSLGVGGPLNTQYF,TGCGCCAGCAGCTTGGGAGTCGGGGGGCCTCTTAATACGCAGTATTTT
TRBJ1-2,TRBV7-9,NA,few,CASSGGSPYGYTF,TGTGCCAGCAGCGGCGGTAGTCCCTATGGCTACACCTTC
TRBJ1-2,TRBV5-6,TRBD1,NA,CASREAGGGGYGYTF,TGTGCCAGCAGGGAAGCAGGGGGCGGAGGTTATGGCTACACCTTC
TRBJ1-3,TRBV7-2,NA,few,CASSRSGGLADTIYF,TGTGCCAGCAGCCGCTCTGGGGGCCTTGCAGACACCATATATTTT
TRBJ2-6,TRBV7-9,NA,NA,CASSLVAASSGANVLTF,TGTGCCAGCAGCTTAGTGGCAGCGTCCTCTGGGGCCAACGTCCTGACTTTC
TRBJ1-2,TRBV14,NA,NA,CASSQVSDGYTF,TGTGCCAGCAGCCAAGTTAGCGATGGCTACACCTTC
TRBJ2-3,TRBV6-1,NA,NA,CASSQGWRSDTQYF,TGTGCCAGCAGCCAAGGGTGGAGATCAGATACGCAGTATTTT
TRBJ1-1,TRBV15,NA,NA,CATSRDRGKGAPAFF,TGTGCCACCAGCAGAGATCGGGGAAAGGGAGCGCCAGCTTTCTTT
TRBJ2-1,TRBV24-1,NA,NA,CATSVAGAENEQFF,TGTGCCACCAGTGTGGCGGGGGCGGAGAATGAGCAGTTCTTC
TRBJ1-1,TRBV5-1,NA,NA,CASSNPGNTEAFF,TGCGCCAGCAGCAACCCCGGGAACACTGAAGCTTTCTTT
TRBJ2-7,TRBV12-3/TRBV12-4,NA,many,CASSLSRAEYEQYF,TGTGCCAGCAGTTTAAGTCGGGCGGAATACGAGCAGTACTTC
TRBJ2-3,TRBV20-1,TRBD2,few,CSALVRAGGQDTQYF,TGCAGTGCCCTGGTGCGAGCGGGGGGGCAAGATACGCAGTATTTT
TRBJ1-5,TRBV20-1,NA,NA,CSARPSSHNQPQHF,TGCAGTGCTAGACCCTCGAGCCACAATCAGCCCCAGCATTTT
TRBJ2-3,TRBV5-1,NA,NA,CASSLESQRITDTQYF,TGCGCCAGCAGCTTGGAATCCCAGCGGATCACAGATACGCAGTATTTT
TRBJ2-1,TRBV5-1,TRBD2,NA,CASSAKPGLAGAILFF,TGCGCCAGCAGCGCAAAACCGGGACTAGCGGGGGCTATTCTGTTCTTC
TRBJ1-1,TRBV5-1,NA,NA,CASTPTGTPTEAFF,TGCGCCAGCACCCCAACAGGCACTCCCACTGAAGCTTTCTTT
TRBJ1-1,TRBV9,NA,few,CASSQEGNTEAFF,TGTGCCAGCAGCCAAGAAGGGAACACTGAAGCTTTCTTT
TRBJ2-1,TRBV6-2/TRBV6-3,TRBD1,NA,CASNPSGQANNEQFF,TGTGCCAGCAACCCCTCGGGACAGGCAAACAATGAGCAGTTCTTC
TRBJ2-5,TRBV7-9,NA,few,CASSLVYGVLQETQYF,TGTGCCAGCAGCTTAGTCTATGGGGTTTTACAAGAGACCCAGTACTTC
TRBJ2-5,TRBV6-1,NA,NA,CASRAPGQETQYF,TGTGCCAGCAGAGCACCGGGACAAGAGACCCAGTACTTC
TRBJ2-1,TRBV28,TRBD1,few,CASSLAGGIDRYGEQFF,TGTGCCAGCAGTTTGGCAGGGGGCATCGATCGATATGGTGAGCAGTTCTTC
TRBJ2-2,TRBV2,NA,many,CASSESRADHGELFF,TGTGCCAGCAGTGAAAGCAGGGCGGACCACGGGGAGCTGTTTTTT
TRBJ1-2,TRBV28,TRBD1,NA,CASSYGTGDGYTF,TGTGCCAGCAGTTACGGGACAGGGGATGGCTACACCTTC
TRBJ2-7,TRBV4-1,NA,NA,CASSRDGTYEQYF,TGCGCCAGCAGTAGGGACGGAACCTACGAGCAGTACTTC
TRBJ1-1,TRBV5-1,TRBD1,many,CASSRDRWNTEAFF,TGCGCCAGCAGCCGGGACAGGTGGAACACTGAAGCTTTCTTT
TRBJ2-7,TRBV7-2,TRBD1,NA,CASSSSTGVEQYF,TGTGCCAGCAGCTCCTCGACAGGGGTAGAGCAGTACTTC
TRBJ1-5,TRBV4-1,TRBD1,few,CASSPSGDRGRTQPQHF,TGCGCCAGCAGCCCCTCCGGGGACAGGGGTAGGACTCAGCCCCAGCATTTT
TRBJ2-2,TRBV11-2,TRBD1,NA,CASSPTGVAAGELFF,TGTGCCAGCAGCCCTACAGGGGTAGCCGCCGGGGAGCTGTTTTTT
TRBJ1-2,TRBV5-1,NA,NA,CASSEEGTANYGYTF,TGCGCCAGCAGCGAGGAGGGTACAGCTAACTATGGCTACACCTTC
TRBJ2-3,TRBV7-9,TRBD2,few,CASSLMRGGADTQYF,TGTGCCAGCAGCTTAATGCGGGGGGGCGCGGATACGCAGTATTTT
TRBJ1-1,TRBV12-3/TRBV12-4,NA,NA,CASSTRGRNTEAFF,TGTGCCAGCAGTACCCGGGGGCGTAACACTGAAGCTTTCTTT
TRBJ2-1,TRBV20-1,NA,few,CSARGNRGGKSYNEQFF,TGCAGTGCTAGAGGCAACAGGGGGGGTAAGTCCTACAATGAGCAGTTCTTC
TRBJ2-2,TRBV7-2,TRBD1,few,CASSSRTGGMDTGELFF,TGTGCCAGCAGCTCTCGGACAGGGGGAATGGACACCGGGGAGCTGTTTTTT
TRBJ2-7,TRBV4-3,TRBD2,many,CASSQGWTSGSYEQYF,TGCGCCAGCAGCCAAGGTTGGACTAGCGGGAGTTACGAGCAGTACTTC
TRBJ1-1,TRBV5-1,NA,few,CASSLRQPNTEAFF,TGCGCCAGCAGCTTGAGACAGCCGAACACTGAAGCTTTCTTT
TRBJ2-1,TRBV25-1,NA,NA,CASSESEGGQFF,TGTGCCAGCAGTGAAAGCGAGGGAGGACAGTTCTTC